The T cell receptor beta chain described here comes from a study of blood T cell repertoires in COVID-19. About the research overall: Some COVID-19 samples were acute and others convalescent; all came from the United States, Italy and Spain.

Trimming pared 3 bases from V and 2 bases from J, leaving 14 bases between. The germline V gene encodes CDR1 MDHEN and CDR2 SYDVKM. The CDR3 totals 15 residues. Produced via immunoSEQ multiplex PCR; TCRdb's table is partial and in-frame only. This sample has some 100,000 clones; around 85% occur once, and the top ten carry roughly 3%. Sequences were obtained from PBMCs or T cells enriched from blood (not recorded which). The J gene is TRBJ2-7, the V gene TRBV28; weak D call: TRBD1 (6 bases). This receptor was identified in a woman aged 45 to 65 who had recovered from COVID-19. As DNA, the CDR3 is TGTGCCAGCAGTTTCACAGGGACCCCGACCTACGAGCAGTACTTC. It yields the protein CASSFTGTPTYEQYF.